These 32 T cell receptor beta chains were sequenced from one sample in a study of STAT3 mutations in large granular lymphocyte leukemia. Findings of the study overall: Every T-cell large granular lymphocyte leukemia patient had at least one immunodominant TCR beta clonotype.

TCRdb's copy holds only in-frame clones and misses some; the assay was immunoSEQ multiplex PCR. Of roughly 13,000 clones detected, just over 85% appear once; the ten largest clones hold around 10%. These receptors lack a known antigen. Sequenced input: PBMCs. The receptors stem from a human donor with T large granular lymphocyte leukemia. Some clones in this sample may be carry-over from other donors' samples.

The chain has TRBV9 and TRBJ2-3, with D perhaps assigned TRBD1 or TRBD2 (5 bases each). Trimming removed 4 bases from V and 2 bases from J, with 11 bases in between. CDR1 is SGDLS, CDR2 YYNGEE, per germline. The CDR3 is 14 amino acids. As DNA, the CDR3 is TGTGCCAGCAGCAAAGGGACCGTCACAGATACGCAGTATTTT. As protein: CASSKGTVTDTQYF. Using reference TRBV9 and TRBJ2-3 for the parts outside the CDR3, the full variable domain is DSGVTQTPKHLITATGQRVTLRCSPRSGDLSVYWYQQSLDQGLQFLIQYYNGEERAKGNILERFSAQQFPDLHSELNLSSLELGDSALYFCASSKGTVTDTQYFGPGTRLTVL.

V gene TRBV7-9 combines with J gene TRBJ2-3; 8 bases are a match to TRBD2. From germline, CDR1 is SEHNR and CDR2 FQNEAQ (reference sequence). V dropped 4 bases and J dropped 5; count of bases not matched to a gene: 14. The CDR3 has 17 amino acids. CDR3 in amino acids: CASSSLRAGGNRDTQYF. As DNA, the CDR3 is TGTGCCAGCAGCTCCCTCCGGGCGGGAGGAAATAGAGATACGCAGTATTTT.

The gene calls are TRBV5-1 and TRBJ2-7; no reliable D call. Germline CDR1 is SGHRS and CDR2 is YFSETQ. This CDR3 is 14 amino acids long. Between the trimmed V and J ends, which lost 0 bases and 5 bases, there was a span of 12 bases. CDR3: CASSLAPGVDEQYF. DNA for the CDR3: TGCGCCAGCAGCTTGGCCCCAGGCGTCGACGAGCAGTACTTC.

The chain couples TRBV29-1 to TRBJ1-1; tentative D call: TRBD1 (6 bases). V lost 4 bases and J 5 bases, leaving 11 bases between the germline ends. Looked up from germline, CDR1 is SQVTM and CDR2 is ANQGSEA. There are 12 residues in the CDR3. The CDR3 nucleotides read TGCAGCGTTGGGGGGGCTGGAACTGAAGCTTTCTTT. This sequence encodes CSVGGAGTEAFF.

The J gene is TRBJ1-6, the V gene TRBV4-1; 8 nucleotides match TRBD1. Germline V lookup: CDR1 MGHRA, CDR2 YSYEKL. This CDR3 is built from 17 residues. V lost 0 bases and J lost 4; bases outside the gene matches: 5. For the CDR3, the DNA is TGCGCCAGCAGCCAAGATCTTGGACAGGGATATAATTCACCCCTCCACTTT. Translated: CASSQDLGQGYNSPLHF.

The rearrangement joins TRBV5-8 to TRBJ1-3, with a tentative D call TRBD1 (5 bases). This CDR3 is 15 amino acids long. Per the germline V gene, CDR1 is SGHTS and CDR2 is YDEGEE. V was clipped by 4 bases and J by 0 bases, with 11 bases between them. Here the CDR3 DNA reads TGTGCCAGCAGCAGGGGAGCGTCCTCTGGAAACACCATATATTTT. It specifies CASSRGASSGNTIYF.

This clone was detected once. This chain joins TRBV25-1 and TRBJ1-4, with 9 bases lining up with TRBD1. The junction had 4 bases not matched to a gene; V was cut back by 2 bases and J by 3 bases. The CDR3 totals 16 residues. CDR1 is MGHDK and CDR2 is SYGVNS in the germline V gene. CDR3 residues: CASSEMGTGSNEKLFF. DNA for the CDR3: TGTGCCAGCAGTGAAATGGGGACAGGGTCTAATGAAAAACTGTTTTTT.

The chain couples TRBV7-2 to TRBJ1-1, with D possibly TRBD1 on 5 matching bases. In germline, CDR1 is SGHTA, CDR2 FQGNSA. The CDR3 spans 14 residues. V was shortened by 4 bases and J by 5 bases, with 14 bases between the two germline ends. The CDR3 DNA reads TGTGCCAGCAGCTCAGGTGGGGGGTTGACTGAAGCTTTCTTT. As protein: CASSSGGGLTEAFF.

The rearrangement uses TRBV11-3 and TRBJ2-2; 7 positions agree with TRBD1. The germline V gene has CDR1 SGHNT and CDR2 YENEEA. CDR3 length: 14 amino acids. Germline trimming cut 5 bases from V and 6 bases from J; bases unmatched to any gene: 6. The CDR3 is CASSADRVSGELFF. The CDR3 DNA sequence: TGTGCCAGCAGCGCCGACAGGGTGTCCGGGGAGCTGTTTTTT. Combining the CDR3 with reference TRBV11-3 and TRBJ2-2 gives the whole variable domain EAGVVQSPRYKIIEKKQPVAFWCNPISGHNTLYWYLQNLGQGPELLIRYENEEAVDDSQLPKDRFSAERLKGVDSTLKIQPAELGDSAVYLCASSADRVSGELFFGEGSRLTVL.

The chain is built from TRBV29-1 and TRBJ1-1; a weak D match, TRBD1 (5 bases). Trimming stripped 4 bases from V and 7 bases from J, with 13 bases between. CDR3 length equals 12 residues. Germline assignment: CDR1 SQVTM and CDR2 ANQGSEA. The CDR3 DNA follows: TGCAGCGTTGGGTTTCAGGGTGGTGAAGCTTTCTTT. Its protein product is CSVGFQGGEAFF.

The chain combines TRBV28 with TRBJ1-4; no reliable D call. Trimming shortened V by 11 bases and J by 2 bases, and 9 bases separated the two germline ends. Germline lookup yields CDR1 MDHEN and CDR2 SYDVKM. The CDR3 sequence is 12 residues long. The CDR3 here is CAEGRTNEKLFF. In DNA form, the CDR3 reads TGTGCCGAGGGCCGGACTAATGAAAAACTGTTTTTT.

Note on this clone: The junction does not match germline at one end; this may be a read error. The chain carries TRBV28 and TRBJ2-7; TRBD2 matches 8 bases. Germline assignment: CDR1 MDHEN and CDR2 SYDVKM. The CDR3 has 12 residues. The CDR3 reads CATSSGMGEQYF. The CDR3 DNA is TGTGCCACCAGTAGCGGGATGGGGGAGCAGTACTTC. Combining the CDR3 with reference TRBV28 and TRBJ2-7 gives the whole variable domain DVKVTQSSRYLVKRTGEKVFLECVQDMDHENMFWYRQDPGLGLRLIYFSYDVKMKEKGDIPEGYSVSREKKERFSLILESASTNQTSMYLCATSSGMGEQYFGPGTRLTVT.

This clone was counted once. The CDR3 DNA is TGCGCCAGCAGCTTGGACATGACGGGATCTGGGGCCAACGTCCTGACTTTC. Its protein is CASSLDMTGSGANVLTF. The chain joins TRBV5-1 to TRBJ2-6; a weak D match, TRBD2 (5 bases). From germline, CDR1 is SGHRS and CDR2 YFSETQ. The CDR3 sequence is 17 residues long. The V and J ends lost 0 bases and 1 base respectively, with 11 bases between them.

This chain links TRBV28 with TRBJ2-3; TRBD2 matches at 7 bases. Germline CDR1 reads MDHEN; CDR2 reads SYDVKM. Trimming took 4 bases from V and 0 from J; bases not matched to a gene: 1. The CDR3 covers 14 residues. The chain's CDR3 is CASSWGGSTDTQYF. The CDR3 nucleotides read TGTGCCAGCAGTTGGGGGGGTAGCACAGATACGCAGTATTTT.

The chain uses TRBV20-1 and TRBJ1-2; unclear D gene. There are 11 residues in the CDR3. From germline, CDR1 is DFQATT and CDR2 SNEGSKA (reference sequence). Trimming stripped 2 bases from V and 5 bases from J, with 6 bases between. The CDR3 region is CSARMPYGYTF. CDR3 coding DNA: TGCAGTGCTAGAATGCCGTATGGCTACACCTTC.

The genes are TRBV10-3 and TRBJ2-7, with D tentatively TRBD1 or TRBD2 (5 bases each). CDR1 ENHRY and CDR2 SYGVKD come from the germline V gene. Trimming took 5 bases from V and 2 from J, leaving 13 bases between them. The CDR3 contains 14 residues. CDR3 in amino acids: CAISRGPETYEQYF. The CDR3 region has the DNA TGTGCCATCAGTCGGGGACCGGAAACCTACGAGCAGTACTTC.

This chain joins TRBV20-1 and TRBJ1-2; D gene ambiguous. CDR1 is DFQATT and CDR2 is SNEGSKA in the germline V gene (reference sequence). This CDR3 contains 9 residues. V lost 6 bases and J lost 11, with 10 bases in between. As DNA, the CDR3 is TGCAGTGCCATAGCTGGTTACACCTTC. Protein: CSAIAGYTF.

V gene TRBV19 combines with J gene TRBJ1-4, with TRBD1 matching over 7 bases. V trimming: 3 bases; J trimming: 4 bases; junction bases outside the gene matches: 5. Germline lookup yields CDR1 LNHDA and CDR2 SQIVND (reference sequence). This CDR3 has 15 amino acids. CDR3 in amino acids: CASSIGQVINEKLFF. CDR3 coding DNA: TGTGCCAGTAGTATCGGACAGGTTATTAATGAAAAACTGTTTTTT.

CDR3 residues: CASSWGLATDTQYF. For the CDR3, the DNA is TGTGCCAGCAGTTGGGGACTAGCGACAGATACGCAGTATTTT. V usage is TRBV6-5 and J usage is TRBJ2-3; 10 bases match TRBD2. This CDR3 is 14 amino acids long. CDR1 and CDR2 (germline): MNHEY, SVGAGI. The junction had 1 base not matched to a gene; V was cut back by 4 bases and J by 3 bases.

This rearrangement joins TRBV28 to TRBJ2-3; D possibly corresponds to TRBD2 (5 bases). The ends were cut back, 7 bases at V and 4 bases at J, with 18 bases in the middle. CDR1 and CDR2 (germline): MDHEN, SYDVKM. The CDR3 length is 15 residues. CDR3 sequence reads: CASTTAFRDADTQYF. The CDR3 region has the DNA TGTGCCAGCACAACAGCGTTTCGGGATGCAGATACGCAGTATTTT.

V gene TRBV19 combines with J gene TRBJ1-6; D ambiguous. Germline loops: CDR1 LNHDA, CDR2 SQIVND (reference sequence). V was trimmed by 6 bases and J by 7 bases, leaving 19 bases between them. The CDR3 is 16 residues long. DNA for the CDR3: TGTGCCAGTAGCGGAGATCGGACGGCGTTAAATTCACCCCTCCACTTT. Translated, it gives CASSGDRTALNSPLHF.

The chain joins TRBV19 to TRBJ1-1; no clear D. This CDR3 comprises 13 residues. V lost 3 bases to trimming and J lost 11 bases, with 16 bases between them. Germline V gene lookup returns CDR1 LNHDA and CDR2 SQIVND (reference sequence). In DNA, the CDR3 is TGTGCCAGTAGTATGAGCGTGGGAAGGGAGGCTTTCTTT. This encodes CASSMSVGREAFF.

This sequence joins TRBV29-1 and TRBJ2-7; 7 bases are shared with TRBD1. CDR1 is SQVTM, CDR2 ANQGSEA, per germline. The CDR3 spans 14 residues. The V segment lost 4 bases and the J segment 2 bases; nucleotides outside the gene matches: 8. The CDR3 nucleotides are TGCAGCGTTGCTGGGACAGACGGCGCCTACGAGCAGTACGTC. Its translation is CSVAGTDGAYEQYV.

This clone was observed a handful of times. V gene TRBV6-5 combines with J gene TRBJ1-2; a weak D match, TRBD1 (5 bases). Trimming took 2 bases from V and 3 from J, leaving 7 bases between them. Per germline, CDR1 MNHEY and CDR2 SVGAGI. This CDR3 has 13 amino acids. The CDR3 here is CASSYGGYYGYTF. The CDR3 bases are TGTGCCAGCAGTTACGGGGGTTACTATGGCTACACCTTC.

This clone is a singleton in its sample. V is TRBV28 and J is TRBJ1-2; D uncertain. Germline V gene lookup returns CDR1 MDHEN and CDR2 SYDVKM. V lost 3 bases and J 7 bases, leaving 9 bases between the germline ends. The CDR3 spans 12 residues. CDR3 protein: CASSFNSRGYTF. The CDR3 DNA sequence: TGTGCCAGCAGTTTCAACAGTCGTGGCTACACCTTC.

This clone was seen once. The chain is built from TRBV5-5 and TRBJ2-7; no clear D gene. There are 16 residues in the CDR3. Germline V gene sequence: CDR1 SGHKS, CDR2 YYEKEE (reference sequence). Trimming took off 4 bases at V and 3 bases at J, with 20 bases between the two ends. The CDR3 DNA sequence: TGTGCCAGCAGCGGGAATAGTCTCGGACGTATCTACGAGCAGTACTTC. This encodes CASSGNSLGRIYEQYF. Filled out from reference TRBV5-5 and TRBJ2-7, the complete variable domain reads DAGVTQSPTHLIKTRGQQVTLRCSPISGHKSVSWYQQVLGQGPQFIFQYYEKEERGRGNFPDRFSARQFPNYSSELNVNALLLGDSALYLCASSGNSLGRIYEQYFGPGTRLTVT.

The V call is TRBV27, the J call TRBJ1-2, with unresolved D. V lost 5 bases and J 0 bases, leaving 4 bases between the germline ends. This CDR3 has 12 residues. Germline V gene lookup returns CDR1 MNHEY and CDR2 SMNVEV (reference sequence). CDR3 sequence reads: CASSPTNYGYTF. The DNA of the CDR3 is TGTGCCAGCAGTCCTACTAACTATGGCTACACCTTC.

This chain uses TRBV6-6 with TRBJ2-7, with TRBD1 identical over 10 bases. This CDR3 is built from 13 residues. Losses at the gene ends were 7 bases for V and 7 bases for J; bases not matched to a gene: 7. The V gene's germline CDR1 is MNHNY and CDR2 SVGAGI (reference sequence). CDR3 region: CASKRGQGLEQYF. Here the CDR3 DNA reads TGTGCCAGCAAAAGGGGACAGGGGCTGGAGCAGTACTTC.

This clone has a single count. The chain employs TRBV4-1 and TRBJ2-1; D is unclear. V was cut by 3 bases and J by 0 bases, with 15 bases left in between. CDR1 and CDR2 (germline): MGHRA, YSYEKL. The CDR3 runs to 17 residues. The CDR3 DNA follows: TGCGCCAGCAGCCAGGAAAGAGAAACAGTCTCCTACAATGAGCAGTTCTTC. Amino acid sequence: CASSQERETVSYNEQFF.

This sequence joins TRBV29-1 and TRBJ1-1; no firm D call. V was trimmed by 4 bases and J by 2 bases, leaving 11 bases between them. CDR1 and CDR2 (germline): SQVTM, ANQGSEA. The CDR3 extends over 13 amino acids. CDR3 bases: TGCAGCGTTGCAGGACCCGTCAACACTGAAGCTTTCTTT. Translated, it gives CSVAGPVNTEAFF.

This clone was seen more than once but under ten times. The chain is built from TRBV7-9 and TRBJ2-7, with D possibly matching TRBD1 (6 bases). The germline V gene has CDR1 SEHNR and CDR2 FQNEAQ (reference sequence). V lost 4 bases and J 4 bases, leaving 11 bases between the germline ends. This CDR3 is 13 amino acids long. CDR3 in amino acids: CASSSGVSYEQYF. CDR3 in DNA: TGTGCCAGCAGCTCAGGGGTTTCGTACGAGCAGTACTTC.

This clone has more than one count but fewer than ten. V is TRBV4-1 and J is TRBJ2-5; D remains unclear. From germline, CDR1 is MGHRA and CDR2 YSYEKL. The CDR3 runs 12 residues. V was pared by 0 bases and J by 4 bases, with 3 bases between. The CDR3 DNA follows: TGCGCCAGCAGCCAAGATCTAGAGACCCAGTACTTC. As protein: CASSQDLETQYF.